This entry describes one T cell receptor beta chain. Participants spanned ages about 18 to 100 years and resided in over 20 US areas. Self-reported history from a screening survey and questionnaire set each donor's cohort. This sample is drawn from a study of blood T cell repertoires in COVID-19. Original methodology: By means of reference gene primer amplification, nucleated cell counts were estimated. This table comes from immunoSEQ multiplex PCR, and its TCRdb copy is limited to in-frame clones, with some not included. V and J calls and clone size are as listed in that table; D and trimming were resolved from the DNA. The data contain about 370,000 clones, approximately 91% of them singletons. The germline CDR1 and CDR2 sequences are SGHTA and FQGNSA. V trimming: 2 bases; J trimming: 0 bases; junction bases outside the gene matches: 0. The CDR3 covers 14 residues.

Sequenced sample: PBMCs or T cells enriched from blood (not recorded which). V gene TRBV7-2 combines with J gene TRBJ2-7, with 8 nucleotides matching TRBD2. This receptor was taken from a middle-aged woman who had been exposed to COVID-19. CDR3 DNA sequence: TGTGCCAGCAGCTTAAGCGGGAGCTCCTACGAGCAGTACTTC. Translation: CASSLSGSSYEQYF.